The source of this T cell receptor beta chain is a study of control samples from healthy donors and cancer patients. Some clones are missing from TCRdb's copy, which holds only in-frame ones; the method was immunoSEQ multiplex PCR. This repertoire shows 200,000 or so clones, 85% to 95% found once; its top ten account for over 1.2%. The CDR3 covers 16 residues. Germline CDR1 reads MDHEN; CDR2 reads SYDVKM. The V and J ends lost 7 bases and 9 bases respectively, with 22 bases between them. The specimen sequenced was blood. This receptor was obtained from a man aged 50-59 years in good health. The rearrangement joins TRBV28 to TRBJ1-6; D perhaps matches TRBD1 (5 bases). CDR3 nucleotide sequence: TGTGCCAGCAACATCCCTAAGCAGGGCGGTGGTTCACCCCTCCACTTT. Translation gives CASNIPKQGGGSPLHF.